The source of this T cell receptor (beta chain) is a study of blood T cell repertoires in COVID-19. Across the whole study: The United States, Italy and Spain were the sources of the acute and convalescent COVID-19 samples. In each case, the material was cDNA or gDNA derived from T cells, B-cell-depleted T cells, or PBMCs.

With 3 bases removed from V and 3 bases from J, the gap between germline ends came to 14 bases. Germline V gives CDR1 MDHEN, CDR2 SYDVKM. This CDR3 comprises 16 residues. Per the study methods: Estimated nucleated cell counts came from reference gene primer amplification. Method: immunoSEQ multiplex PCR; TCRdb's copy keeps in-frame clones and lacks some. V and J calls and clone size come straight from that table; D and trimming were deduced from the DNA. The table lists more than 95,000 clones, roughly 90% of them singletons. The chain uses TRBV28 and TRBJ1-4, with D possibly matching TRBD1 (5 bases). This sequence originates from a human donor in a cohort sampled during active COVID-19. The sequenced sample was peripheral blood. The CDR3, as DNA: TGTGCCAGCAGTTTCGGGTGGGCAGGGTCTAATGAAAAACTGTTTTTT. The encoded protein is CASSFGWAGSNEKLFF.